A selection of T cell receptor beta chains follows, all from one sample in a study of cytomegalovirus exposure and HLA in healthy donors. Profiling relied on immunoSEQ multiplex PCR, and the TCRdb table lists in-frame clones only, not all of them. The repertoire has about 180,000 clones, 85% to 90% of them found once; the top ten carry 1.4%. Sequencing input: PBMCs. The source is a woman aged 25 to 45 in good health and CMV-seronegative. The CDR3 runs from the conserved cysteine through the conserved F or W. D genes are given only for firm matches. A clone size is listed for some rows: how often the clone was seen (once, few, many), or a class if it is expanded.

DNA,CDR3,J,D,size,V
TGTGCCAGCAGCTTAAGTCCAGGGCGGTACGGCCGGAACACCATATATTTT,CASSLSPGRYGRNTIYF,TRBJ1-3,NA,NA,TRBV7-9
TGTGCCAGCAGTGATGCAGCTAACTATGGCTACACCTTC,CASSDAANYGYTF,TRBJ1-2,NA,NA,TRBV2
TGTGCCAGCCAAAGGGGGGGGAACACTGAAGCTTTCTTT,CASQRGGNTEAFF,TRBJ1-1,NA,NA,TRBV6-5
TGTGCCATCAGTGGGACTAGCGGGGGACTCAATGAGCAGTTCTTC,CAISGTSGGLNEQFF,TRBJ2-1,TRBD2,NA,TRBV10-3
TGCGCCAGCAGCCAAATCGGGACTAGCGGGGGGGCAGATCAAGAGACCCAGTACTTC,CASSQIGTSGGADQETQYF,TRBJ2-5,TRBD2,NA,TRBV4-1
TGTGCCAGCAGCTTAACTAGCGGGGGCACAGATACGCAGTATTTT,CASSLTSGGTDTQYF,TRBJ2-3,TRBD2,NA,TRBV7-6
TGTGCCAGCAGCAACGGGTACGAGCAGTACTTC,CASSNGYEQYF,TRBJ2-7,NA,NA,TRBV6-5
TGTGCCAGCAGTTACCTGCAGGCCTCCCCCTACGAGCAGTACTTC,CASSYLQASPYEQYF,TRBJ2-7,NA,NA,TRBV6-6
TGTGCCAGCAGCGGGAGAGGTGGCTACACCTTC,CASSGRGGYTF,TRBJ1-2,NA,few,TRBV11-2
TGTGCCAGCAGCTCTGTCTCCTACGAGCAGTACTTC,CASSSVSYEQYF,TRBJ2-7,NA,NA,TRBV7-9
TGTGCCAGCAGTGTGCGCGAATATGATGGCTACACCTTC,CASSVREYDGYTF,TRBJ1-2,NA,few,TRBV25-1
TGTGCCAGCAGCTCCACAGGGAACTCCTACGAGCAGTACTTC,CASSSTGNSYEQYF,TRBJ2-7,NA,NA,TRBV7-9
TGTGCCAGCAGTATCCGGGACAGGGGAGCAGGGGAGCTGTTTTTT,CASSIRDRGAGELFF,TRBJ2-2,TRBD1,NA,TRBV27
TGTGCCAGCAGTGGACGGGGTGAGCAGTTCTTC,CASSGRGEQFF,TRBJ2-1,NA,NA,TRBV6-1
TGTGCCAGCAGCTTCCCTAGCGGGGGGGACGAGACCCAGTACTTC,CASSFPSGGDETQYF,TRBJ2-5,TRBD2,NA,TRBV7-8
TGTGCCAGCAGTTACCTCTTCGGGGACACAGATACGCAGTATTTT,CASSYLFGDTDTQYF,TRBJ2-3,NA,NA,TRBV6-5
TGTGCCAGCAGCTTAGAGTATTGGAGTTCTTCCTACAATGAGCAGTTCTTC,CASSLEYWSSSYNEQFF,TRBJ2-1,NA,NA,TRBV11-2
TGCGCCAGCAGCCGGCCACTAACCCCCTCGTACCGTTGGAACACAGATACGCAGTATTTT,CASSRPLTPSYRWNTDTQYF,TRBJ2-3,NA,NA,TRBV10-2
TGTGCCAGCAGCTTCGGGGTCCCAACTAATGAAAAACTGTTTTTT,CASSFGVPTNEKLFF,TRBJ1-4,NA,NA,TRBV5-4
TGTGCCAGCAGCGACAACGGGGGGGACAATGAGCAGTTCTTC,CASSDNGGDNEQFF,TRBJ2-1,TRBD2,NA,TRBV7-7
TGCGCCAGCAGCCAAGAGCGGGTATCCTACAATGAGCAGTTCTTC,CASSQERVSYNEQFF,TRBJ2-1,NA,once,TRBV4-3
TGCGCCAGCAGCCAAGATTCAGGGGTTGAAAAACTGTTTTTT,CASSQDSGVEKLFF,TRBJ1-4,NA,once,TRBV4-3
TGTGCCAGCAGCCCCCCCCGCGGTCAGATTCCCTTTAACTATGGCTACACCTTC,CASSPPRGQIPFNYGYTF,TRBJ1-2,NA,NA,TRBV5-4
TGCGCCAGCAGCCCTGGTGGGCTAGCGGGGGTGGAGACCCAGTACTTC,CASSPGGLAGVETQYF,TRBJ2-5,TRBD2,NA,TRBV5-1
TGTGCCAGCAGCGCGGCGACCGGGACAGACTATGGCTACACCTTC,CASSAATGTDYGYTF,TRBJ1-2,TRBD1,NA,TRBV9
TGTGCCATCAGTGAGAGCAGAGGAGGCAATCAGCCCCAGCATTTT,CAISESRGGNQPQHF,TRBJ1-5,NA,NA,TRBV10-3
TGTGCCTGGAATGGGGGGGAGCCTGAAGCTTTCTTT,CAWNGGEPEAFF,TRBJ1-1,NA,NA,TRBV30
TGTGCCATCGCTTCCAAGACTAGCTCGGTAGATACGCAGTATTTT,CAIASKTSSVDTQYF,TRBJ2-3,TRBD2,few,TRBV10-3
TGTGCCACCAGCAGCACGGTAGGGGGGGAGACTAATGAAAAACTGTTTTTT,CATSSTVGGETNEKLFF,TRBJ1-4,NA,NA,TRBV15
TGTGCCAGTAGTGCCGGGACAGGCATCTACGAGCAGTACTTC,CASSAGTGIYEQYF,TRBJ2-7,TRBD1,NA,TRBV19
TGTGCCAGCAGCGGGGGACTAGCGCTTCTCGGGAATACGCAGTATTTT,CASSGGLALLGNTQYF,TRBJ2-3,TRBD2,NA,TRBV9
TGTGCTAGTGGAAACCGGTTCCAACAGGGGAGATCCTCCTACGAGCAGTACTTC,CASGNRFQQGRSSYEQYF,TRBJ2-7,TRBD1,NA,TRBV12-5
TGTGCCAGCAGCTTAGCAGAACAGGGACTGTTTTTT,CASSLAEQGLFF,TRBJ1-4,NA,NA,TRBV7-9
TGTGCCAGCAGCTTACCGACAGGGGGCTTTGAAAAACTGTTTTTT,CASSLPTGGFEKLFF,TRBJ1-4,TRBD1,few,TRBV9
TGTGCCAGCAGGTCCGACAGGGATATCTCCTACGAGCAGTACTTC,CASRSDRDISYEQYF,TRBJ2-7,TRBD1,NA,TRBV6-5
TGTGCCAGCAGTTTAATACGGCAGGGGGGCCGCTACGAGCAGTACTTC,CASSLIRQGGRYEQYF,TRBJ2-7,NA,NA,TRBV27
TGTGCCAGCTCACCATTTTCCACCGGGGAGGAGCAGTACTTC,CASSPFSTGEEQYF,TRBJ2-7,NA,NA,TRBV18
TGTGCCAGCAGCGTATCAGGCGGGGGGGCGGCAGATACGCAGTATTTT,CASSVSGGGAADTQYF,TRBJ2-3,TRBD2,NA,TRBV9
TGTGCCAGCACTAGGGCAGGGTTCAATGAGCAGTTCTTC,CASTRAGFNEQFF,TRBJ2-1,NA,once,TRBV5-6
TGCGCCAGCAGCTTGTGGGGGCCGGGCGAGGAACTGTTTTTT,CASSLWGPGEELFF,TRBJ1-4,NA,NA,TRBV5-1